The 11 T cell receptor beta chains below all came from one sample that was sequenced in a study of T cells in Graves' hyperthyroidism and ophthalmopathy. The TCR beta CDR3 regions underwent amplification using RNA transcripts as the source. The HTBI primer set was used in a first-round RT-PCR of the TCR CDR3. TCRdb independently ran MiXCR on the multiplex PCR reads; one entry per CDR3 protein. The sample gives a few hundred thousand distinct CDR3 sequences, roughly 13% of which show up once; around 21% is in the top ten. Material for sequencing was blood. The receptors were gathered from a man between 25 and 39 years old with Graves' hyperthyroidism that later progressed to Graves' ophthalmopathy.

This clonotype was seen ten or more times. The CDR3 DNA sequence: TGTGCCACGGCCGGGACTAACACCGGGGAGCTGTTTTTT. Protein sequence: CATAGTNTGELFF. J is TRBJ2-2 and V is TRBV6-1; D might be TRBD2 (6 bases). Trimming removed 10 bases from V and 2 bases from J, with 11 bases in between. The CDR3 runs to 13 residues. CDR1 and CDR2 (germline): MNHNS, SASEGT.

This clonotype was observed at least ten times. The chain employs TRBV7-9 and TRBJ1-6, with 10 bases matching TRBD1. Germline trimming cut 4 bases from V and 9 bases from J; bases unmatched to any gene: 9. CDR1 and CDR2 from the germline V gene are SEHNR and FQNEAQ (reference sequence). The CDR3 loop spans 16 amino acids. CDR3 sequence (DNA): TGTGCCAGCAGCTCTGGGTTTGGGACAGGGGTTTCACCCCTCCACTTT. Amino acid sequence: CASSSGFGTGVSPLHF.

This clonotype occurred many times. The genes are TRBV28 and TRBJ2-7; possible D gene TRBD1, 7 bases. The length of the CDR3 is 13 residues. Trimming left V 6 bases short and J 6 bases short, with 15 bases between. Germline CDR1 is MDHEN and CDR2 is SYDVKM. The CDR3 loop reads CASREGARSEQYF. CDR3 DNA: TGTGCCAGCAGGGAGGGGGCCAGGTCCGAGCAGTACTTC.

This clonotype was recorded a few times. The rearrangement links TRBV4-1 to TRBJ2-3; TRBD2 matches 14 bases. With 6 bases clipped from V and 2 bases from J, the junction kept 16 bases outside the gene matches. Germline loops: CDR1 MGHRA, CDR2 YSYEKL. There are 20 residues in the CDR3. For the CDR3, the DNA is TGCGCCAGCAGTCTCGATTGGACTAGCGGGGGGCGATTGACCACAGATACGCAGTATTTT. This codes for CASSLDWTSGGRLTTDTQYF.

A single count supports this clonotype. The J gene is TRBJ1-1, the V gene TRBV3-1, with D perhaps matching TRBD1 (6 bases). Trimming pared 0 bases from V and 4 bases from J, leaving 21 bases between. The CDR3 has 18 residues. CDR1 is LGHDT, CDR2 YNNKEL, per germline (reference sequence). The CDR3 loop is CASSQDPQGRFVSTEAFF. The CDR3 DNA is TGTGCCAGCAGCCAAGATCCCCAGGGGAGGTTTGTTAGCACTGAAGCTTTCTTT.

The chain recombines TRBV5-4 with TRBJ1-1; weak D call: TRBD1 (6 bases). The CDR3 runs to 16 residues. V was cut by 2 bases and J by 10 bases, with 24 bases left in between. Germline-derived CDR1 and CDR2 are SGHNT and YYREEE (reference sequence). CDR3 amino acids: CASSFGTQHLAQGAFF. The CDR3 region has the DNA TGTGCCAGCAGCTTTGGGACACAGCACTTGGCCCAGGGAGCTTTCTTT.

This clonotype was seen many times. The chain couples TRBV12-3 or TRBV12-4 to TRBJ2-1; 9 bases map to TRBD2. This CDR3 is 13 amino acids long. Germline trimming cut 1 base from V and 10 bases from J; bases unmatched to any gene: 2. The CDR3 region has the DNA TGTGCCAGCAGTTTAGGCGGGAGGGGGGAGCAGTTCTTC. Encoded protein: CASSLGGRGEQFF.

This clonotype was recorded at least ten times. J is TRBJ2-1 and V is TRBV2, with TRBD1 matching over 7 bases. CDR1 and CDR2 (germline): SNHLY, FYNNEI. V shed 4 bases and J 12 bases; nucleotides not matched to a gene: 6. The CDR3 is made up of 12 amino acids. The CDR3 loop is CASSGQGERQFF. The DNA of the CDR3 is TGTGCCAGCAGTGGACAGGGTGAGCGGCAGTTCTTC.

This clonotype was observed a few times. The chain employs TRBV10-3 and TRBJ1-3, with D tentatively TRBD1 (6 bases). The V end lost 9 bases, the J end lost 0 bases, and 12 bases lay between the germline ends. There are 14 residues in the CDR3. Germline V gene lookup returns CDR1 ENHRY and CDR2 SYGVKD. The CDR3 sequence: CAIQGTSSGNTIYF. In nucleotides, the CDR3 is TGTGCCATTCAGGGGACAAGCTCTGGAAACACCATATATTTT.

In this sample, this clonotype turned up many times. The V and J genes are TRBV20-1 and TRBJ2-5, with D possibly matching TRBD1 (7 bases). The CDR3 runs to 15 residues. Trimming stripped 3 bases from V and 4 bases from J, with 18 bases between. The germline CDR1 and CDR2 sequences are DFQATT and SNEGSKA (reference sequence). The CDR3 region has the DNA TGCAGTGCTAGTAGGTTTGCAGGGGGAGGAGAGACCCAGTACTTC. Encoded protein: CSASRFAGGGETQYF.

The V and J genes are TRBV5-1 and TRBJ1-2; 7 bases are a match to TRBD1. V dropped 4 bases and J dropped 1; count of bases not matched to a gene: 7. This CDR3 has 15 amino acids. From germline, CDR1 is SGHRS and CDR2 YFSETQ. Written as DNA, the CDR3 is TGCGCCAGCAGCCCGGGACAGCTTATTAACTATGGCTACACCTTC. Protein sequence: CASSPGQLINYGYTF. The full variable domain, its missing parts supplied by reference TRBV5-1 and TRBJ1-2, is KAGVTQTPRYLIKTRGQQVTLSCSPISGHRSVSWYQQTPGQGLQFLFEYFSETQRNKGNFPGRFSGRQFSNSRSEMNVSTLELGDSALYLCASSPGQLINYGYTFGSGTRLTVV.